This TCR beta chain was documented in a study of blood T cell repertoires in COVID-19. Only in-frame clones appear in the TCRdb table, and some are missing; sequencing was by immunoSEQ multiplex PCR. The data show around 280,000 clones, roughly 90% seen once. Material for sequencing was PBMCs or T cells enriched from blood (not recorded which). This TCR was recovered from a young woman with acute COVID-19.

The CDR3 DNA reads as TGTGCCAGCAGACCGACAGGGGGTTCCTATGGCTACACCTTC. It codes for CASRPTGGSYGYTF. The V gene is TRBV5-6, the J gene TRBJ1-2, with TRBD1 identical over 9 bases. Germline CDR1 reads SGHDT; CDR2 reads YYEEEE. V shed 5 bases, J shed 4 bases, and the junction held 6 bases outside the gene matches. CDR3 length: 14 amino acids.